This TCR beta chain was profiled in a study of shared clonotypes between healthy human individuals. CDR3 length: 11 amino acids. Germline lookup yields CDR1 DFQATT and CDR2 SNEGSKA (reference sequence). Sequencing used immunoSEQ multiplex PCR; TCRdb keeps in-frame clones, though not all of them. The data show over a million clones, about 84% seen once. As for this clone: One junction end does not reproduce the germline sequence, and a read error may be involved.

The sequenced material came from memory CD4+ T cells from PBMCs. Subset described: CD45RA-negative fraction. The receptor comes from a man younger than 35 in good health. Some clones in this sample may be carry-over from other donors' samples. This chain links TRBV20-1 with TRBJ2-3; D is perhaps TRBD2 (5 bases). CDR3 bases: TGCAGTGCCAGAGGGCGACATACGCAGTATTTT. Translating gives CSARGRHTQYF.